Following are 11 T cell receptor beta chains from one sample sequenced in a study of cytomegalovirus exposure and HLA in healthy donors. Clones were sequenced by immunoSEQ multiplex PCR, and TCRdb holds only the in-frame ones, with some missing. The repertoire holds over 150,000 clones, with about 86% as singletons. Sequenced sample: PBMCs. The receptors originated from a woman aged 18-29 years in good health and CMV-seronegative.

This chain joins TRBV2 and TRBJ2-1; TRBD2 agrees at 8 bases. The V gene end was trimmed by 5 bases and the J gene end by 7 bases; junction bases not matched to a gene: 4. CDR3 size: 13 residues. Germline-derived CDR1 and CDR2 are SNHLY and FYNNEI. Here the CDR3 reads CASSSSGGNEQFF. CDR3 coding DNA: TGTGCCAGCAGTAGCAGCGGGGGTAATGAGCAGTTCTTC.

The rearrangement links TRBV9 to TRBJ1-1; the D is unclear. The CDR3 has 12 residues. Germline CDR1 is SGDLS and CDR2 is YYNGEE. Deletions cut 7 bases from V and 2 bases from J, with 9 bases between. The chain's CDR3 is CASEEVNTEAFF. In DNA form, the CDR3 reads TGTGCCAGCGAGGAGGTTAACACTGAAGCTTTCTTT.

The rearrangement links TRBV19 to TRBJ2-1; TRBD2 agrees at 10 bases. Germline loops: CDR1 LNHDA, CDR2 SQIVND (reference sequence). The CDR3 is made up of 19 amino acids. J gave up 2 bases and V 4 bases, and 14 bases lay outside the gene matches. CDR3 DNA sequence: TGTGCCAGTAGTACCCAACGACCCCGGACTAGCGGCCCCTACAATGAGCAGTTCTTC. Amino acid sequence: CASSTQRPRTSGPYNEQFF.

The genes are TRBV10-3 and TRBJ1-2; D is possibly TRBD1 (5 bases). The CDR3 length is 15 residues. Trimming left V 7 bases short and J 2 bases short, with 17 bases between. The germline V gene encodes CDR1 ENHRY and CDR2 SYGVKD. CDR3 nucleotide sequence: TGTGCCATCATTGGAGAGGTTCGGGGGAACTATGGCTACACCTTC. It specifies CAIIGEVRGNYGYTF.

V and J are TRBV5-6 and TRBJ2-3; D possibly corresponds to TRBD1 (5 bases). V was clipped by 0 bases and J by 1 base, with 6 bases between them. The CDR3 runs to 14 residues. Per germline, CDR1 SGHDT and CDR2 YYEEEE. The CDR3: CASSLGQRTDTQYF. CDR3 nucleotide sequence: TGTGCCAGCAGCTTGGGACAGCGCACAGATACGCAGTATTTT.

The genes are TRBV4-1 and TRBJ1-6; 8 bases map to TRBD1. The J segment lost 8 bases and the V segment lost 5 bases, leaving 8 bases of the junction unmatched. This CDR3 is built from 15 residues. The germline CDR1 and CDR2 sequences are MGHRA and YSYEKL. The CDR3: CASSSDRGRDSPLHF. The CDR3 DNA sequence: TGCGCCAGCAGCTCAGACAGGGGTCGTGATTCACCCCTCCACTTT.

This clone was detected a few times. DNA for the CDR3: TGTGCCAGCAGCCCCCGGGCAGGGGCAGCTCAAGGGCTGTTTTTT. Protein: CASSPRAGAAQGLFF. The gene calls are TRBV11-3 and TRBJ2-2; a possible D gene is TRBD1 (6 bases). The CDR3 sequence is 15 residues long. CDR1 and CDR2 (germline): SGHNT, YENEEA. Deletions cut 5 bases from V and 13 bases from J, with 23 bases between. Full variable domain (remainder filled in from reference TRBV11-3 and TRBJ2-2): EAGVVQSPRYKIIEKKQPVAFWCNPISGHNTLYWYLQNLGQGPELLIRYENEEAVDDSQLPKDRFSAERLKGVDSTLKIQPAELGDSAVYLCASSPRAGAAQGLFFGEGSRLTVL.

This sequence joins TRBV7-2 and TRBJ2-7, with D unresolved. Looked up from germline, CDR1 is SGHTA and CDR2 is FQGNSA. Trimming took off 5 bases at V and 1 base at J, with 12 bases between the two ends. The CDR3 length is 14 residues. For the CDR3, the DNA is TGTGCCAGCAGCCCTGAATGGCCTTCCTACGAGCAGTACTTC. As protein: CASSPEWPSYEQYF.

J is TRBJ2-6 and V is TRBV14; tentative D call: TRBD1 (5 bases). With 3 bases removed from V and 1 base from J, the gap between germline ends came to 22 bases. There are 20 residues in the CDR3. Germline V gene data show CDR1 as SGHDN and CDR2 as FVKESK. The CDR3 DNA is TGTGCCAGCAGCCAGGCAAGGCAGGGCTGGCGGAAATCTGGGGCCAACGTCCTGACTTTC. It is translated as CASSQARQGWRKSGANVLTF. Combining the CDR3 with reference TRBV14 and TRBJ2-6 gives the whole variable domain EAGVTQFPSHSVIEKGQTVTLRCDPISGHDNLYWYRRVMGKEIKFLLHFVKESKQDESGMPNNRFLAERTGGTYSTLKVQPAELEDSGVYFCASSQARQGWRKSGANVLTFGAGSRLTVL.

The rearrangement joins TRBV10-3 to TRBJ1-2; possible D gene TRBD1, 6 bases. CDR1 and CDR2 (germline): ENHRY, SYGVKD. Trimming took off 5 bases at V and 6 bases at J, with 13 bases between the two ends. The CDR3 is made up of 13 amino acids. CDR3 amino acids: CAISSKQGDGYTF. CDR3 DNA: TGTGCCATCAGTTCCAAACAGGGCGATGGCTACACCTTC.

The chain has TRBV6-5 and TRBJ1-2; 8 bases are shared with TRBD1. Germline V gives CDR1 MNHEY, CDR2 SVGAGI. The CDR3 length is 14 residues. Trimming removed 4 bases from V and 8 bases from J; junction bases left unmatched: 9. The CDR3: CASSLISGTGGYTF. Written as DNA, the CDR3 is TGTGCCAGCAGTTTAATATCCGGGACAGGAGGCTACACCTTC.